Below are 23 T cell receptor beta chains sequenced from a single sample in a study of shared clonotypes between healthy human individuals. Sequencing used immunoSEQ multiplex PCR; TCRdb keeps in-frame clones, though not all of them. The table shows more than 2,000,000 clones, with 90% to 95% occurring only once. The sequencing sample was made of naive CD4+ T cells from PBMCs. As to subset: CD45RA+ positively selected. The receptors originated from a young man in good health. Some clones in this sample may be carry-over from other donors' samples.

The V and J genes are TRBV28 and TRBJ1-2; D is unresolved. Trimming shortened V by 10 bases and J by 8 bases, and 20 bases separated the two germline ends. The CDR3 consists of 13 residues. Per the germline V gene, CDR1 is MDHEN and CDR2 is SYDVKM. CDR3 region: CATASPAGGGYTF. The DNA of the CDR3 is TGTGCCACCGCTTCTCCTGCGGGAGGCGGCTACACCTTC.

In nucleotides, the CDR3 is TGTGCCACCCGACTAGCGGGCCCCTACGAGCAGTACTTC. Amino acids: CATRLAGPYEQYF. The rearrangement links TRBV27 to TRBJ2-7; 10 positions match TRBD2. Germline V gene lookup returns CDR1 MNHEY and CDR2 SMNVEV (reference sequence). CDR3 length equals 13 residues. J gave up 2 bases and V 10 bases, and 5 bases lay outside the gene matches.

This clone has only a few counts. In the same sample, other DNA sequences code for this CDR3. V is TRBV6-4 and J is TRBJ2-2; no clear D gene. The germline CDR1 and CDR2 sequences are MRHNA and SNTAGT. Trimming took 0 bases from V and 3 from J, leaving 2 bases between them. The CDR3 runs 13 residues. The CDR3 spells CASSDSYTGELFF. The CDR3 DNA is TGTGCCAGCAGTGACTCATACACCGGGGAGCTGTTTTTT.

The chain uses TRBV19 and TRBJ1-5; TRBD1 matches at 11 bases. After removal of 7 bases from V and 2 bases from J, the junction contained 7 bases not matched to a gene. Germline V gene sequence: CDR1 LNHDA, CDR2 SQIVND (reference sequence). This CDR3 is built from 16 residues. This CDR3 reads CASTDRGLGGNQPQHF. CDR3 nucleotide sequence: TGTGCCAGTACGGACAGGGGGCTAGGTGGCAATCAGCCCCAGCATTTT.

The V call is TRBV2, the J call TRBJ2-3; TRBD2 is a possible D gene (6 bases). The V and J ends lost 7 bases and 1 base respectively, with 12 bases between them. The CDR3 spans 14 residues. Germline CDR1 reads SNHLY; CDR2 reads FYNNEI. CDR3: CASNWASGTDTQYF. Written as DNA, the CDR3 is TGTGCCAGCAATTGGGCTAGCGGCACAGATACGCAGTATTTT.

The gene calls are TRBV7-2 and TRBJ2-1; D gene unclear. Per the germline V gene, CDR1 is SGHTA and CDR2 is FQGNSA. The V end lost 2 bases, the J end lost 9 bases, and 11 bases lay between the germline ends. This CDR3 is 13 amino acids long. The CDR3 loop reads CASSLHLEREQFF. DNA of the CDR3: TGTGCCAGCAGCTTACACCTAGAACGTGAGCAGTTCTTC.

The gene calls are TRBV28 and TRBJ1-5, with D maybe TRBD1 (5 bases). The CDR3 has 18 residues. Trimming cost V 6 bases and J 0 bases, with 21 bases left between them. Germline values: CDR1 MDHEN, CDR2 SYDVKM. In nucleotides, the CDR3 is TGTGCCAGCAGGCCACAGGAGCGCACCCTTTATAGCAATCAGCCCCAGCATTTT. Its translation is CASRPQERTLYSNQPQHF.

This clone was counted only a few times. The rearrangement links TRBV11-1 to TRBJ1-1; possible D gene TRBD1, 6 bases. The ends were cut back, 4 bases at V and 1 base at J, with 7 bases in the middle. Germline CDR1 is SGHAT and CDR2 is FQDESV (reference sequence). The CDR3 runs to 13 residues. The CDR3 bases are TGTGCCAGCAGCTCCAGGGGGAACACTGAAGCTTTCTTT. It encodes CASSSRGNTEAFF.

This clone occurred once. This chain uses TRBV6-5 with TRBJ2-5; weak D call: TRBD1 (6 bases). The V gene lost 6 bases and the J gene lost 2 bases, with 10 bases spanning the gap. The germline CDR1 and CDR2 sequences are MNHEY and SVGAGI. The CDR3 totals 13 residues. The CDR3 DNA sequence: TGTGCCAGCAGCCTCGGACAGCAAGAGACCCAGTACTTC. Encoded protein: CASSLGQQETQYF.

The J gene is TRBJ2-5, the V gene TRBV19; unclear D gene. There are 13 residues in the CDR3. Per germline, CDR1 LNHDA and CDR2 SQIVND (reference sequence). The ends were cut back, 6 bases at V and 3 bases at J, with 11 bases in the middle. The chain's CDR3 is CASSPPTEETQYF. DNA for the CDR3: TGTGCCAGTAGCCCACCCACGGAAGAGACCCAGTACTTC.

The CDR3 reads CASSLLRAARSGETQYF. The CDR3 region has the DNA TGTGCCAGCAGCTTACTCCGAGCGGCCCGGAGCGGAGAGACCCAGTACTTC. The V and J genes are TRBV5-6 and TRBJ2-5; possibly TRBD2 for D (5 bases). This CDR3 has 17 residues. The germline V and J ends were trimmed by 2 bases and 4 bases, with 21 bases remaining between them. In germline, CDR1 is SGHDT, CDR2 YYEEEE.

J is TRBJ2-7 and V is TRBV4-1; D uncertain. V lost 3 bases to trimming and J lost 0 bases, with 18 bases between them. The germline V gene has CDR1 MGHRA and CDR2 YSYEKL. The CDR3 is 17 amino acids. Here the CDR3 reads CASSQPTERSSSYEQYF. CDR3 DNA: TGCGCCAGCAGCCAGCCCACGGAAAGGTCAAGCTCCTACGAGCAGTACTTC.

CDR3 DNA: TGTGCCAGCAGTTTATTTAACACCGGGGAGCTGTTTTTT. This encodes CASSLFNTGELFF. The V gene is TRBV28, the J gene TRBJ2-2, with D uncertain. V was cut by 1 base and J by 2 bases, with 2 bases left in between. CDR1 MDHEN and CDR2 SYDVKM come from the germline V gene. CDR3 length: 13 residues.

The CDR3 region is CASSIPWNTEAFF. DNA of the CDR3: TGTGCCAGTAGTATCCCGTGGAACACTGAAGCTTTCTTT. The chain links TRBV19 to TRBJ1-1; unclear D gene. The CDR3 totals 13 residues. The germline CDR1 and CDR2 sequences are LNHDA and SQIVND (reference sequence). Trimming shortened V by 3 bases and J by 1 base, and 6 bases separated the two germline ends.

The chain is built from TRBV19 and TRBJ1-5; 8 positions agree with TRBD1. The CDR3 runs 14 residues. CDR1 is LNHDA and CDR2 is SQIVND in the germline V gene (reference sequence). V gave up 7 bases and J gave up 7 bases; unmatched junction bases: 9. In DNA form, the CDR3 reads TGTGCCAGTAATGCCGGGACAGGCAGGCAGCCCCAGCATTTT. This codes for CASNAGTGRQPQHF.

The V call is TRBV28, the J call TRBJ2-7; TRBD1 matches at 10 bases. CDR3 length: 15 amino acids. The J segment lost 7 bases and the V segment lost 7 bases, leaving 13 bases of the junction unmatched. Germline CDR1 MDHEN, CDR2 SYDVKM. CDR3 in DNA: TGTGCCAGCATCCCCGCCGGGACAGGGGCGGGGGAGCAGTACTTC. Its protein product is CASIPAGTGAGEQYF.

CDR3 amino acids: CASAGQREYPYNEQFF. The CDR3 DNA is TGTGCCAGCGCCGGGCAGCGGGAGTATCCCTACAATGAGCAGTTCTTC. V gene TRBV28 combines with J gene TRBJ2-1, with 8 bases aligning to TRBD2. The germline gives CDR1 MDHEN, CDR2 SYDVKM. V gave up 8 bases and J gave up 2 bases; unmatched junction bases: 11. There are 16 residues in the CDR3.

J is TRBJ1-3 and V is TRBV28; D uncertain. Trimming cost V 2 bases and J 4 bases, with 9 bases left between them. Germline values: CDR1 MDHEN, CDR2 SYDVKM. The CDR3 extends over 14 amino acids. This chain's CDR3 is CASSLIGPGNTIYF. For the CDR3, the DNA is TGTGCCAGCAGTTTAATAGGGCCCGGAAACACCATATATTTT. Filled out from reference TRBV28 and TRBJ1-3, the complete variable domain reads DVKVTQSSRYLVKRTGEKVFLECVQDMDHENMFWYRQDPGLGLRLIYFSYDVKMKEKGDIPEGYSVSREKKERFSLILESASTNQTSMYLCASSLIGPGNTIYFGEGSWLTVV.

With regard to this clone: The same CDR3 is also encoded by other DNA sequences in this sample. This sequence joins TRBV2 and TRBJ1-5; D not certain. The CDR3 totals 12 residues. Trimming took 1 base from V and 7 from J, leaving 5 bases between them. Looked up from germline, CDR1 is SNHLY and CDR2 is FYNNEI. The chain's CDR3 is CASSEDGQPQHF. In DNA, the CDR3 is TGTGCCAGCAGTGAAGACGGGCAGCCCCAGCATTTT. The whole variable domain, remainder taken from reference TRBV2 and TRBJ1-5, is EPEVTQTPSHQVTQMGQEVILRCVPISNHLYFYWYRQILGQKVEFLVSFYNNEISEKSEIFDDQFSVERPDGSNFTLKIRSTKLEDSAMYFCASSEDGQPQHFGDGTRLSIL.

With respect to this clone: This CDR3 is also generated by other DNA sequences in the sample. V and J are TRBV5-1 and TRBJ2-5, with 8 nucleotides matching TRBD1. Looked up from germline, CDR1 is SGHRS and CDR2 is YFSETQ. V trimming: 4 bases; J trimming: 5 bases; junction bases outside the gene matches: 7. The CDR3 is made up of 14 amino acids. The CDR3 bases are TGCGCCAGCAGCGCCGGACAGGGTCTGGAGACCCAGTACTTC. Translation gives CASSAGQGLETQYF.

This chain links TRBV28 with TRBJ1-1; unclear D gene. Germline CDR1 is MDHEN and CDR2 is SYDVKM. The CDR3 length is 13 residues. Deletions cut 4 bases from V and 0 bases from J, with 6 bases between. CDR3 DNA sequence: TGTGCCAGCAGTTCAGTTGTGAACACTGAAGCTTTCTTT. Encoded protein: CASSSVVNTEAFF.

The chain employs TRBV11-2 and TRBJ2-5; D remains unclear. The CDR3 is 16 residues long. V shed 5 bases and J shed 1 base, with 17 bases lying between them. From germline, CDR1 is SGHAT and CDR2 FQNNGV. CDR3 residues: CASSHGDGRIQETQYF. The CDR3 DNA reads as TGTGCCAGCAGCCACGGAGATGGGCGGATCCAAGAGACCCAGTACTTC.

This chain connects TRBV18 to TRBJ2-5; D call uncertain. The CDR3 is made up of 12 amino acids. Germline V gene sequence: CDR1 KGHSH, CDR2 LQKENI. V shed 4 bases and J shed 4 bases, with 7 bases lying between them. In DNA, the CDR3 is TGTGCCAGCTCACAAGGGATAGAGACCCAGTACTTC. Its translation: CASSQGIETQYF.